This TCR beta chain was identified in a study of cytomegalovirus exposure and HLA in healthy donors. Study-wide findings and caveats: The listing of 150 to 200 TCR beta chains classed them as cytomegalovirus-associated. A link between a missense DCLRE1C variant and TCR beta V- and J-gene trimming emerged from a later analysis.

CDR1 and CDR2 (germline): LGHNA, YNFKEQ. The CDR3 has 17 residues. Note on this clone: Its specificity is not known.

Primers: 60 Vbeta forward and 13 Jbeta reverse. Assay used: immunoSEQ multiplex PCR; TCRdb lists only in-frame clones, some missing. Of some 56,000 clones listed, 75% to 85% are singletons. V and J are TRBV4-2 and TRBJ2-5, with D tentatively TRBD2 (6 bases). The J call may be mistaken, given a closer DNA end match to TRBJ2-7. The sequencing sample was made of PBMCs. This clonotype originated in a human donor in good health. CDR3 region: CASSLQYPGLQTDEQYF. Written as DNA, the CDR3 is TGTGCCAGCAGCCTTCAATATCCGGGACTCCAAACCGACGAGCAGTACTTC.